This T cell receptor (beta chain) comes out of a study of CD8 T cells in Susac syndrome. General study findings and limits: By the study's own acknowledgment, its TCR sequencing and HLA analysis included relatively few individuals.

It was with random hexamers that 0.5 to 1 ug RNA was reverse transcribed. The amplification used immunoSEQ multiplex PCR on TCR beta CDR3; it spanned 54 Vbeta and 13 Jbeta. Via MiXCR, TCRdb re-called the immunoSEQ multiplex PCR reads, giving one row per CDR3 protein. The repertoire holds 170,000 or so distinct CDR3 sequences, with 85% to 95% as singletons. TCR beta sequences were obtained from blood CD8+ and CD4+ T cells. TEMRA cells were FACS-enriched, unlike CD8+ and CD4+ T cells, which were negatively isolated. This CDR3 region has 13 residues. Trimming removed 5 bases at V and 6 bases at J, with 16 bases between. CDR1 and CDR2 from the germline V gene are GTSNPN and SVGIG (reference sequence). Remarks on this clonotype: The antigen remains undetermined.

This receptor was obtained from a human donor with multiple sclerosis. The sequenced material came from CD4+ T cells from PBMCs. The V call is TRBV30, the J call TRBJ1-2; D is unresolved. DNA of the CDR3: TGTGCCTGGGCTCGGGGTTGGGGAGATGGCTACACCTTC. Its protein product is CAWARGWGDGYTF. The full variable domain, in which reference TRBV30 and TRBJ1-2 provide the parts outside the CDR3, is SQTIHQWPATLVQPVGSPLSLECTVEGTSNPNLYWYRQAAGRGLQLLFYSVGIGQISSEVPQNLSASRPQDRQFILSSKKLLLSDSGFYLCAWARGWGDGYTFGSGTRLTVV.